These T cell receptor beta chains were read from a single sample in a study of Tregs in tolerant kidney transplant recipients. TCRdb's copy holds only in-frame clones and misses some; the assay was immunoSEQ multiplex PCR. The sample has some 70,000 clones, about 83% seen once. The material sequenced was CD4+ T cells from blood. The source is a human donor in good health. The CDR3 runs from the conserved cysteine through the conserved F or W. The D gene is left open where the match is weak. Expanded clones are given a class, and other clones once, few, many or no size at all.

TRBV6-1	TRBJ1-1	.	.	CASIGNTEAFF	TGTGCCAGCATAGGGAACACTGAAGCTTTCTTT
TRBV18	TRBJ1-1	.	.	CASSPHPLNTEAFF	TGTGCCAGCTCACCCCACCCCCTTAACACTGAAGCTTTCTTT
TRBV13	TRBJ2-3	.	once	CASSLAGLSLDTQYF	TGTGCCAGCAGCTTAGCCGGACTGTCCTTAGATACGCAGTATTTT
TRBV10-3	TRBJ1-4	.	.	CAISESWEKLFF	TGTGCCATCAGTGAGTCGTGGGAAAAACTGTTTTTT
TRBV9	TRBJ1-1	.	.	CASSASWGSASEAFF	TGTGCCAGCAGTGCGTCCTGGGGTTCGGCATCTGAAGCTTTCTTT
TRBV5-6	TRBJ2-1	.	.	CASSLYILYNEQFF	TGTGCCAGCAGCTTGTACATACTATACAATGAGCAGTTCTTC
TRBV6-5	TRBJ1-5	.	once	CASSFVGVGYQPQHF	TGTGCCAGCAGTTTCGTGGGAGTGGGCTATCAGCCCCAGCATTTT
TRBV5-4	TRBJ1-2	.	.	CASSFLNPAGGYGYTF	TGTGCCAGCAGCTTTTTAAATCCGGCCGGGGGATACGGCTACACCTTC
TRBV9	TRBJ1-1	.	.	CASSVFENTEAFF	TGTGCCAGCAGCGTTTTTGAGAACACTGAAGCTTTCTTT
TRBV15	TRBJ1-4	.	.	CATSSGQPTNEKLFF	TGTGCCACCAGCAGCGGACAGCCAACTAATGAAAAACTGTTTTTT
TRBV27	TRBJ2-7	TRBD1	.	CASSSWTGTYEQYF	TGTGCCAGCAGTTCGTGGACAGGGACCTACGAGCAGTACTTC
TRBV10-2	TRBJ1-3	.	.	CASMSITRGSSSGNTIYF	TGCGCCAGCATGTCTATTACAAGGGGATCAAGTTCTGGAAACACCATATATTTT
TRBV7-9	TRBJ1-4	.	.	CASTSVTNEKLFF	TGTGCCAGCACATCGGTAACTAATGAAAAACTGTTTTTT
TRBV10-3	TRBJ2-2	.	once	CAISEMGAPGELFF	TGTGCCATCAGTGAGATGGGGGCCCCCGGGGAGCTGTTTTTT
TRBV6-5	TRBJ1-1	TRBD1	.	CASSDPGTGPKAFF	TGTGCCAGCAGTGACCCCGGGACAGGTCCAAAAGCTTTCTTT
TRBV9	TRBJ2-1	.	.	CASSANYNEQFF	TGTGCCAGCAGCGCTAACTACAATGAGCAGTTCTTC
TRBV2	TRBJ2-4	TRBD1	.	CASSGGTGENIQYF	TGTGCCAGCAGTGGTGGGACAGGCGAAAACATTCAGTACTTC
TRBV30	TRBJ2-1	.	.	CACRAPLLLYNEQFF	TGTGCCTGCCGGGCGCCTTTGCTACTCTACAATGAGCAGTTCTTC
TRBV7-9	TRBJ1-4	.	.	CASSLAGSLGEKLFF	TGTGCCAGCAGCTTAGCAGGGAGCCTGGGGGAAAAACTGTTTTTT
TRBV6-5	TRBJ2-7	TRBD1	.	CASSEPGTGYEQYF	TGTGCCAGCAGTGAACCCGGGACAGGCTACGAGCAGTACTTC
TRBV15	TRBJ2-2	.	.	CATSRAPGVNTGELFF	TGTGCCACCAGCAGAGCTCCAGGGGTAAACACCGGGGAGCTGTTTTTT
TRBV19	TRBJ2-7	.	.	CASSNTQGYEQYF	TGTGCCAGTAGTAACACACAGGGTTACGAGCAGTACTTC
TRBV4-2	TRBJ1-5	.	.	CASSQEWDSNQPQHF	TGTGCCAGCAGCCAAGAATGGGATAGCAATCAGCCCCAGCATTTT
TRBV7-9	TRBJ2-3	TRBD2	.	CASSPGTSGDIDTQYF	TGTGCCAGCAGCCCCGGGACTAGCGGGGACATAGATACGCAGTATTTT
TRBV9	TRBJ2-3	.	.	CASSVGSKVGDTQYF	TGTGCCAGCAGCGTAGGATCGAAGGTGGGGGATACGCAGTATTTT
TRBV9	TRBJ1-6	.	.	CASSVKANPDSPLHF	TGTGCCAGCAGCGTAAAGGCCAACCCGGATTCACCCCTCCACTTT
TRBV27	TRBJ1-6	.	.	CASRFREEPGGRFTLHF	TGTGCCAGCAGGTTTCGTGAAGAGCCAGGTGGGAGATTCACCCTCCACTTT
TRBV5-1	TRBJ2-7	.	few	CASSGRSTYEQYF	TGCGCCAGCAGCGGGCGGTCAACCTACGAGCAGTACTTC
TRBV5-1	TRBJ2-4	.	.	CASSTGLAKNIQYF	TGCGCCAGCAGTACCGGCTTAGCCAAAAACATTCAGTACTTC
TRBV27	TRBJ2-1	.	.	CASSFSGGGYGEQFF	TGTGCCAGCAGTTTTAGTGGGGGCGGGTACGGTGAGCAGTTCTTC
TRBV30	TRBJ2-7	TRBD2	.	CAWSVTLAGTYEQYF	TGTGCCTGGAGTGTAACCCTAGCGGGAACCTACGAGCAGTACTTC
TRBV27	TRBJ2-7	.	.	CASSLSYSNYEQYF	TGTGCCAGCAGTTTATCATACAGCAACTACGAGCAGTACTTC
TRBV9	TRBJ1-3	.	few	CASSVVGDTIYF	TGTGCCAGCAGCGTAGTAGGGGACACCATATATTTT
TRBV6-5	TRBJ1-4	TRBD1	.	CASRDRGEEKLFF	TGTGCCAGCCGTGACAGGGGAGAGGAAAAACTGTTTTTT
TRBV7-3	TRBJ2-1	.	.	CASSQGSRAYNEQFF	TGTGCCAGCAGCCAGGGATCCCGGGCTTACAATGAGCAGTTCTTC